This T cell receptor beta chain came from a study of T-cell reconstitution after alpha-beta-depleted transplantation in children. This clonotype was counted at least ten times. V was cut by 7 bases and J by 5 bases, with 11 bases left in between. The CDR3 totals 11 residues. Germline V CDR1 and CDR2: SQVTM, ANQGSEA. TCRbeta library construction was performed incorporating unique molecular identifiers. TCRdb re-derived calls from the PCR reads in MiXCR, one entry per CDR3 protein. The table shows about 240,000 distinct CDR3 sequences, with 25% occurring only once. This chain connects TRBV29-1 to TRBJ1-1, with a tentative D call TRBD1 (6 bases). This receptor was obtained from a girl aged 2 to 9 with Fanconi anemia, due to receive a stem cell transplant. The source material was PBMCs, sampled before TCRalphabeta/CD19-depleted stem cell transplant. The CDR3 spells CSGRGQTEAFF. In DNA, the CDR3 is TGCAGCGGCAGGGGTCAGACTGAAGCTTTCTTT.